The 2 T cell receptor beta chains below come from one sample, sequenced in a study (TCRdb year 2016). Library preparation was by RT-PCR. The sequencing machine was an Illumina MiSeq. TCRdb reprocessed the public reads (quality trimming at Q25 with fastp, clone calling with MiXCR) and kept in-frame beta chains. Each CDR3 protein appears once, grouped with its most common genes and DNA. For this sample there are 550,000 to 750,000 distinct CDR3 sequences; around 14% appear just once. The biggest ten clones account for 3.6% of the sample. The material sequenced was memory CD4+ T cells from blood. The source of these receptors is a female donor in good health, serving as a healthy control.

This clonotype was recorded many times. The CDR3 nucleotides are TGTGCCAGCGCGGGGGGAGTATACGAGCAGTACTTC. Encoded protein: CASAGGVYEQYF. The rearrangement uses TRBV6-2 or TRBV6-3 and TRBJ2-7, with 8 nucleotides matching TRBD2. Per germline, CDR1 MNHEY and CDR2 SVGEGT. The CDR3 spans 12 residues. The J segment lost 4 bases and the V segment lost 8 bases, leaving 4 bases of the junction unmatched.

The gene calls are TRBV15 and TRBJ2-4; D is uncertain. Germline assignment: CDR1 LNHNV and CDR2 YYDKDF (reference sequence). CDR3 length equals 15 residues. Deletions cut 6 bases from V and 1 base from J, with 13 bases between. The CDR3 DNA reads TGTGCCACCAGAGGCGGCAGATCCGCCAAAAACATTCAGTACTTC. This translates into CATRGGRSAKNIQYF. The variable domain in full, completed from reference TRBV15 and TRBJ2-4, reads DAMVIQNPRYQVTQFGKPVTLSCSQTLNHNVMYWYQQKSSQAPKLLFHYYDKDFNNEADTPDNFQSRRPNTSFCFLDIRSPGLGDTAMYLCATRGGRSAKNIQYFGAGTRLSVL.